Presented here are 21 T cell receptor beta chains from one specimen sequenced in a study of blood T cell repertoires in COVID-19. Here immunoSEQ multiplex PCR was the method, and the copy in TCRdb shows in-frame clones only, minus some. This sample has tens of thousands of clones, with approximately 90% found just once. Sample: peripheral blood. The receptors come from a man older than 75 with acute or convalescent COVID-19.

This clone is termed medium-sized (0.01 to 0.1%). As DNA, the CDR3 is TGTGCCAGCAGCTTGAAGCGGGCCTACGAGCAGTACTTC. Its protein is CASSLKRAYEQYF. This sequence joins TRBV7-2 and TRBJ2-7; D is possibly TRBD2 (6 bases). V lost 3 bases, J lost 2 bases, and 8 bases lay in between. This CDR3 contains 13 residues. The germline V gene encodes CDR1 SGHTA and CDR2 FQGNSA.

The V gene is TRBV5-5, the J gene TRBJ1-3; TRBD1 agrees at 7 bases. Germline-derived CDR1 and CDR2 are SGHKS and YYEKEE (reference sequence). The CDR3 totals 14 residues. With 5 bases clipped from V and 5 bases from J, the junction kept 7 bases outside the gene matches. Written as DNA, the CDR3 is TGTGCCAGCAGTTCTGACAGGGCCCGAAACACCATATATTTT. It yields the protein CASSSDRARNTIYF.

This chain uses TRBV7-9 with TRBJ2-2, with D perhaps TRBD1 (5 bases). V dropped 3 bases and J dropped 1 base, with 12 bases sitting between them. The CDR3 sequence is 16 residues long. CDR1 and CDR2 (germline): SEHNR, FQNEAQ (reference sequence). The CDR3 DNA sequence: TGTGCCAGCAGCTTCTTCCGGACATGGAACACCGGGGAGCTGTTTTTT. As protein: CASSFFRTWNTGELFF. Looking up the rest from reference TRBV7-9 and TRBJ2-2 gives the full variable domain: DTGVSQNPRHKITKRGQNVTFRCDPISEHNRLYWYRQTLGQGPEFLTYFQNEAQLEKSRLLSDRFSAERPKGSFSTLEIQRTEQGDSAMYLCASSFFRTWNTGELFFGEGSRLTVL.

CDR3 DNA sequence: TGTGCCAGCAGTGAGCAGGGTACTGGGGCCAACGTCCTGACTTTC. Translated, it gives CASSEQGTGANVLTF. The chain recombines TRBV6-1 with TRBJ2-6, with TRBD1 as a possible D gene (5 bases). Trimming stripped 3 bases from V and 2 bases from J, with 8 bases between. CDR1 is MNHNS, CDR2 SASEGT, per germline. The CDR3 length is 15 residues.

V and J are TRBV27 and TRBJ2-1, with a possible D match to TRBD2 (7 bases). The CDR3 runs to 14 residues. V was clipped by 2 bases and J by 5 bases, with 10 bases between them. Germline V gives CDR1 MNHEY, CDR2 SMNVEV (reference sequence). CDR3 DNA: TGTGCCAGCAGTTTAGGGGGGGCTGACAATGAGCAGTTCTTC. Amino acids: CASSLGGADNEQFF.

The chain employs TRBV2 and TRBJ1-6, with D perhaps matching TRBD1 (6 bases). V was pared by 4 bases and J by 7 bases, with 11 bases between. Germline assignment: CDR1 SNHLY and CDR2 FYNNEI. The CDR3 consists of 14 residues. CDR3 loop: CASSAGTPNSPLHF. The DNA of the CDR3 is TGTGCCAGCAGTGCAGGGACACCGAATTCACCCCTCCACTTT.

This chain uses TRBV2 with TRBJ1-2; D gene unclear. The V gene's germline CDR1 is SNHLY and CDR2 FYNNEI. The CDR3 covers 11 residues. V lost 7 bases, J lost 2 bases, and 5 bases lay in between. The CDR3 sequence is CASTRNYGYTF. CDR3 sequence (DNA): TGTGCCAGCACCAGGAACTATGGCTACACCTTC.

The gene calls are TRBV7-2 and TRBJ2-5; D not resolved. Germline V gives CDR1 SGHTA, CDR2 FQGNSA. The V and J ends lost 2 bases and 2 bases respectively, with 15 bases between them. CDR3 length: 16 amino acids. CDR3 coding DNA: TGTGCCAGCAGCTTATCCCCCGCTAACTTACAAGAGACCCAGTACTTC. Residues: CASSLSPANLQETQYF.

This clone has more than one count but fewer than ten. The V call is TRBV7-9, the J call TRBJ1-4; 9 nucleotides match TRBD1. The CDR3 consists of 16 residues. Germline assignment: CDR1 SEHNR and CDR2 FQNEAQ (reference sequence). J gave up 1 base and V 5 bases, and 5 bases lay outside the gene matches. The DNA for the CDR3 is TGTGCCAGCAGCCCGAGGACAGGGGAAACTAATGAAAAACTGTTTTTT. Residues: CASSPRTGETNEKLFF.

The CDR3 coding sequence is TGTGCCAGCAGCTTCGGCGGACAGGGGACAGATACGCAGTATTTT. Encoded protein: CASSFGGQGTDTQYF. V is TRBV5-4 and J is TRBJ2-3, with 9 bases identical to TRBD1. The CDR3 length is 15 residues. Unmatched junction bases numbered 4, after V lost 2 bases and J lost 3 bases. CDR1 and CDR2 (germline): SGHNT, YYREEE (reference sequence).

The V call is TRBV12-5, the J call TRBJ1-5, with D hard to call. The germline V gene encodes CDR1 LGHNT and CDR2 FRNRAP. The CDR3 loop spans 14 amino acids. V was clipped by 0 bases and J by 7 bases, with 10 bases between them. The CDR3 spells CASGLVQVWQPQHF. CDR3 sequence (DNA): TGTGCTAGTGGTTTGGTACAAGTGTGGCAGCCCCAGCATTTT.

The rearrangement joins TRBV27 to TRBJ1-1, with 8 positions matching TRBD1. This CDR3 region has 17 residues. The V gene's germline CDR1 is MNHEY and CDR2 SMNVEV (reference sequence). The J segment lost 5 bases and the V segment lost 5 bases, leaving 16 bases of the junction unmatched. CDR3 amino acids: CASSNRQGISITTEAFF. The CDR3 DNA reads TGTGCCAGCAGTAACCGACAGGGGATCTCCATAACAACTGAAGCTTTCTTT.

This clone was observed a few times. The V gene is TRBV5-5, the J gene TRBJ1-5, with D uncertain. This CDR3 region has 15 residues. With 0 bases removed from V and 6 bases from J, the gap between germline ends came to 13 bases. Per germline, CDR1 SGHKS and CDR2 YYEKEE (reference sequence). The CDR3 loop reads CASSLGSGRSQPQHF. The DNA for the CDR3 is TGTGCCAGCAGCTTGGGATCTGGGAGGAGTCAGCCCCAGCATTTT.

This rearrangement joins TRBV19 to TRBJ1-2; 12 bases align to TRBD1. Germline trimming cut 2 bases from V and 8 bases from J; bases unmatched to any gene: 3. CDR1 is LNHDA and CDR2 is SQIVND in the germline V gene (reference sequence). The length of the CDR3 is 14 residues. The CDR3 spells CASSIRGQGAGYTF. In DNA, the CDR3 is TGTGCCAGTAGTATACGGGGACAGGGGGCCGGCTACACCTTC.

The chain carries TRBV6-6 and TRBJ2-7, with 8 positions matching TRBD1. The V segment lost 6 bases and the J segment 6 bases; nucleotides outside the gene matches: 10. The germline V gene has CDR1 MNHNY and CDR2 SVGAGI (reference sequence). This CDR3 spans 14 amino acids. This CDR3 is CASRPRTGTLEQYF. The DNA for the CDR3 is TGTGCCAGCAGACCGCGGACAGGGACGCTCGAGCAGTACTTC.

The chain has TRBV24-1 and TRBJ2-6; 9 nucleotides match TRBD1. The ends lost 4 bases at V and 3 bases at J; junction bases unmatched: 12. CDR1 is KGHDR, CDR2 SFDVKD, per germline. There are 19 residues in the CDR3. The CDR3 here is CATSDSGTGQPSGANVLTF. CDR3 sequence (DNA): TGTGCCACCAGTGACTCCGGGACAGGGCAACCGAGTGGGGCCAACGTCCTGACTTTC.

This clone was counted a few times. The chain links TRBV7-2 to TRBJ2-3, with 7 nucleotides matching TRBD1. The V gene's germline CDR1 is SGHTA and CDR2 FQGNSA. The CDR3 sequence is 14 residues long. The V gene end was trimmed by 8 bases and the J gene end by 1 base; junction bases not matched to a gene: 6. CDR3 loop: CASGQVGGTDTQYF. CDR3 DNA sequence: TGTGCCAGCGGACAGGTCGGAGGCACAGATACGCAGTATTTT.

The V gene is TRBV2, the J gene TRBJ2-5; tentative D call: TRBD2 (6 bases). The ends were cut back, 6 bases at V and 4 bases at J, with 18 bases in the middle. The CDR3 spans 15 residues. Per the germline V gene, CDR1 is SNHLY and CDR2 is FYNNEI. DNA of the CDR3: TGTGCCAGCAGCGTACCTAGCGCTGGACGAGAGACCCAGTACTTC. It translates to CASSVPSAGRETQYF.

The chain joins TRBV5-1 to TRBJ2-2, with D uncertain. The CDR3 has 15 amino acids. CDR1 is SGHRS, CDR2 YFSETQ, per germline. V was clipped by 4 bases and J by 7 bases, with 17 bases between them. The CDR3 region has the DNA TGCGCCAGCAGCAATCCGGGTTCCCCGGGCGGGGAGCTGTTTTTT. Encoded protein: CASSNPGSPGGELFF.

This clone was recorded only once. V and J are TRBV13 and TRBJ2-6; D uncertain. The CDR3 is 15 residues long. Per the germline V gene, CDR1 is PRHDT and CDR2 is FYEKMQ (reference sequence). Trimming stripped 5 bases from V and 2 bases from J, with 10 bases between. The CDR3 region has the DNA TGTGCCAGCAGCGCACAGCTTGCTGGGGCCAACGTCCTGACTTTC. Protein product: CASSAQLAGANVLTF.

The chain employs TRBV10-1 and TRBJ1-1, with D unclear. The CDR3 length is 12 residues. Trimming took off 8 bases at V and 6 bases at J, with 13 bases between the two ends. Germline loops: CDR1 WNHNN, CDR2 SYGVQD (reference sequence). CDR3: CASREGRAEAFF. CDR3 bases: TGCGCCAGCCGCGAGGGTAGAGCTGAAGCTTTCTTT.